These 19 T cell receptor beta chains were sequenced from one sample in a study of T cells after yellow fever vaccination. TCRdb re-called the 5' RACE reads with MiXCR, one entry per CDR3 protein. Among 120,000 or so distinct CDR3 sequences, 12% to 15% were seen once, and the ten largest hold 43%. The specimen comprised CD8+ T cells sorted from PBMCs, sampled 5 days after the yellow fever booster vaccination. These receptors were obtained from a man younger than 35 who received the YFV17D yellow fever vaccine.

The chain joins TRBV12-3 or TRBV12-4 to TRBJ1-5; TRBD1 is a possible D gene (6 bases). CDR3 length: 14 residues. Trimming stripped 5 bases from V and 5 bases from J, with 13 bases between. The CDR3 nucleotides read TGTGCCAGCAGTAAGGACAGCCTTGATCAGCCCCAGCATTTT. Translation gives CASSKDSLDQPQHF.

This clonotype has just a few counts. V gene TRBV29-1 combines with J gene TRBJ1-2; 7 bases are shared with TRBD1. Trimming removed 6 bases from V and 4 bases from J; junction bases left unmatched: 14. The germline gives CDR1 SQVTM, CDR2 ANQGSEA. The CDR3 is 15 amino acids. In DNA form, the CDR3 reads TGCAGCGTCCCCGGGACAGAGGCTCATGGCTATGGCTACACCTTC. It codes for CSVPGTEAHGYGYTF. The variable domain in full, completed from reference TRBV29-1 and TRBJ1-2, reads SAVISQKPSRDICQRGTSLTIQCQVDSQVTMMFWYRQQPGQSLTLIATANQGSEATYESGFVIDKFPISRPNLTFSTLTVSNMSPEDSSIYLCSVPGTEAHGYGYTFGSGTRLTVV.

CDR3 DNA sequence: TGTGCCTGGAGCGACCAGGGGAGGATATTTGGCGAGCAGTACTTC. Protein sequence: CAWSDQGRIFGEQYF. The genes are TRBV30 and TRBJ2-7; perhaps D is TRBD1 or TRBD2 (6 bases each). Germline-derived CDR1 and CDR2 are GTSNPN and SVGIG (reference sequence). Trimming removed 3 bases at V and 6 bases at J, with 21 bases between. The CDR3 is 15 amino acids.

This clonotype was counted only a few times. The chain combines TRBV12-3 or TRBV12-4 with TRBJ2-1; TRBD1 matches at 9 bases. CDR3 length: 20 residues. With 2 bases clipped from V and 0 bases from J, the junction kept 14 bases outside the gene matches. CDR3 loop: CASSLYLGQGPESSYNEQFF. In nucleotides, the CDR3 is TGTGCCAGCAGTTTATATCTGGGACAGGGACCCGAGAGCTCCTACAATGAGCAGTTCTTC.

This chain links TRBV6-6 with TRBJ1-1, with D possibly TRBD1 on 5 matching bases. Germline V lookup: CDR1 MNHNY, CDR2 SVGAGI (reference sequence). Deletions cut 8 bases from V and 0 bases from J, with 13 bases between. The CDR3 runs to 14 residues. The CDR3 here is CASGTGRLNTEAFF. CDR3 DNA: TGTGCCAGCGGGACGGGCAGGCTGAACACTGAAGCTTTCTTT.

The gene calls are TRBV27 and TRBJ2-7; TRBD2 is a possible D gene (6 bases). Germline-derived CDR1 and CDR2 are MNHEY and SMNVEV (reference sequence). Trimming left V 10 bases short and J 5 bases short, with 12 bases between. CDR3 size: 11 residues. CDR3 nucleotide sequence: TGTGCCACCAAGACTAGAGACGAGCAGTACTTC. Its protein product is CATKTRDEQYF.

This clonotype has at least ten counts. This rearrangement joins TRBV7-3 to TRBJ2-1; tentative D call: TRBD1 (6 bases). Trimming shortened V by 3 bases and J by 0 bases, and 9 bases separated the two germline ends. The germline CDR1 and CDR2 sequences are SGHTA and FQGTGA. The CDR3 spans 15 residues. CDR3 loop: CASSFTGHSYNEQFF. CDR3 bases: TGTGCCAGCAGCTTTACGGGACACTCCTACAATGAGCAGTTCTTC.

V usage is TRBV19 and J usage is TRBJ2-1; D is possibly TRBD1 or TRBD2 (5 bases each). Between the trimmed V and J ends, which lost 9 bases and 12 bases, there was a span of 18 bases. Germline V gene sequence: CDR1 LNHDA, CDR2 SQIVND (reference sequence). The CDR3 is made up of 12 amino acids. CDR3 protein: CASRAPGGRQFF. In DNA, the CDR3 is TGTGCCAGCCGCGCCCCTGGGGGTCGGCAGTTCTTC.

This clonotype was counted between two and nine times. The chain joins TRBV2 to TRBJ2-7, with 8 bases fitting TRBD1. The CDR3 contains 14 residues. Germline V gives CDR1 SNHLY, CDR2 FYNNEI. V shed 6 bases, J shed 0 bases, and the junction held 4 bases outside the gene matches. The CDR3 protein is CASSGQGNSYEQYF. The CDR3 coding sequence is TGTGCCAGCAGCGGACAGGGAAACTCCTACGAGCAGTACTTC.

CDR3 bases: TGCAGTGCTAGAGATCATCAACGAAATTCACCCCTCCACTTT. It is translated as CSARDHQRNSPLHF. The chain couples TRBV20-1 to TRBJ1-6, with D unclear. The CDR3 has 14 residues. From germline, CDR1 is DFQATT and CDR2 SNEGSKA (reference sequence). V was pared by 0 bases and J by 7 bases, with 10 bases between.

This chain connects TRBV5-1 to TRBJ2-7; D is tentatively TRBD1 or TRBD2 (7 bases each). Trimming removed 1 base at V and 3 bases at J, with 14 bases between. This CDR3 has 15 residues. Germline V gene lookup returns CDR1 SGHRS and CDR2 YFSETQ. The CDR3 DNA is TGCGCCAGCAGCTTGACGCCAGGGGGGGGCTACGAGCAGTACTTC. As protein: CASSLTPGGGYEQYF.

The chain joins TRBV7-8 to TRBJ2-5; D may match TRBD1 or TRBD2 (5 bases each). The ends were cut back, 2 bases at V and 2 bases at J, with 9 bases in the middle. Germline V lookup: CDR1 SGHVS, CDR2 FQNEAQ. The CDR3 contains 14 residues. The CDR3 sequence: CASSLRGVQETQYF. As DNA, the CDR3 is TGTGCCAGCAGCTTAAGGGGAGTTCAAGAGACCCAGTACTTC.

The rearrangement uses TRBV19 and TRBJ2-3, with D tentatively TRBD2 (7 bases). Germline V lookup: CDR1 LNHDA, CDR2 SQIVND (reference sequence). This CDR3 has 13 residues. The CDR3 region is CAGASGPTDTQYF. Here the CDR3 DNA reads TGTGCGGGGGCTAGCGGACCCACAGATACGCAGTATTTT. The complete variable domain, with remaining parts taken from reference TRBV19 and TRBJ2-3, reads DGGITQSPKYLFRKEGQNVTLSCEQNLNHDAMYWYRQDPGQGLRLIYYSQIVNDFQKGDIAEGYSVSREKKESFPLTVTSAQKNPTAFYLCAGASGPTDTQYFGPGTRLTVL.

For the CDR3, the DNA is TGTGCCAGCAGCTTAGCTGGTACTAATTTGGAGCAGTACGTC. This sequence encodes CASSLAGTNLEQYV. The V gene is TRBV7-8, the J gene TRBJ2-7; D is uncertain. The CDR3 runs 14 residues. CDR1 is SGHVS, CDR2 FQNEAQ, per germline. V was pared by 0 bases and J by 7 bases, with 13 bases between.

This clonotype was detected only a few times. The chain is built from TRBV7-6 and TRBJ1-5; D not resolved. CDR1 is SGHVS, CDR2 FNYEAQ, per germline. The CDR3 totals 14 residues. V was trimmed by 5 bases and J by 5 bases, leaving 13 bases between them. The CDR3 loop reads CASSPRAADQPQHF. The CDR3 DNA reads as TGTGCCAGCAGCCCTCGGGCCGCGGATCAGCCCCAGCATTTT.

The chain is built from TRBV6-5 and TRBJ2-2; D uncertain. In germline, CDR1 is MNHEY, CDR2 SVGAGI. Trimming removed 4 bases from V and 5 bases from J, with 17 bases in between. The CDR3 is 16 amino acids. CDR3 bases: TGTGCCAGCAGTTCCTTCGACACTATTAGGACCGGGGAGCTGTTTTTT. It specifies CASSSFDTIRTGELFF.

This clonotype has more than one count but fewer than ten. J is TRBJ2-1 and V is TRBV7-9; 9 positions agree with TRBD2. Germline CDR1 reads SEHNR; CDR2 reads FQNEAQ (reference sequence). CDR3 length equals 15 residues. The V segment lost 3 bases and the J segment 3 bases; nucleotides outside the gene matches: 3. CDR3 amino acids: CASSLQRGVYNEQFF. CDR3 nucleotides: TGTGCCAGCAGCTTGCAGCGGGGGGTCTACAATGAGCAGTTCTTC.

This clonotype was seen a few times. V is TRBV7-6 and J is TRBJ2-6; no clear D. Trimming took 1 base from V and 3 from J, leaving 7 bases between them. This CDR3 has 15 residues. Germline V gene data show CDR1 as SGHVS and CDR2 as FNYEAQ. DNA for the CDR3: TGTGCCAGCAGCTTAGGGGCTAATGGGGCCAACGTCCTGACTTTC. Protein sequence: CASSLGANGANVLTF.

This clonotype was seen only a few times. The J gene is TRBJ2-7, the V gene TRBV27; possibly TRBD1 for D (7 bases). The CDR3 covers 15 residues. Germline V gives CDR1 MNHEY, CDR2 SMNVEV (reference sequence). The V end was cut by 5 bases, the J end by 5 bases, with 19 bases between. The CDR3 nucleotides are TGTGCCAGCAGTATCCTTCAGGGGGGCATCCACGAGCAGTACTTC. Protein sequence: CASSILQGGIHEQYF.